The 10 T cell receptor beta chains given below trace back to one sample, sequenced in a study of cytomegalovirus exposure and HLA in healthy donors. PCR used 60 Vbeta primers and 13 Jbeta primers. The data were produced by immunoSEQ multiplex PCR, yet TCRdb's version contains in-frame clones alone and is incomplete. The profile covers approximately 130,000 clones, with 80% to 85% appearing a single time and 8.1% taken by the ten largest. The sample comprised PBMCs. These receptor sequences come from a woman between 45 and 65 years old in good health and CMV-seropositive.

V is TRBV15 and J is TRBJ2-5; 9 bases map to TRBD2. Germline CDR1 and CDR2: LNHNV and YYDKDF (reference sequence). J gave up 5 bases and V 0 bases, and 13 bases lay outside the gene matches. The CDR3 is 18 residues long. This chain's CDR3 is CATSRDLPSGMPWETQYF. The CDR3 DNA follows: TGTGCCACCAGCAGAGACCTTCCTAGCGGGATGCCCTGGGAGACCCAGTACTTC.

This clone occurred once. This chain's CDR3 is CASSWGSSDTIYNSPLHF. The CDR3 nucleotides read TGTGCCAGCAGCTGGGGTAGTAGCGACACCATCTATAATTCACCCCTCCACTTT. The chain carries TRBV5-8 and TRBJ1-6; D not resolved. V was clipped by 3 bases and J by 3 bases, with 19 bases between them. The length of the CDR3 is 18 residues. Germline V lookup: CDR1 SGHTS, CDR2 YDEGEE.

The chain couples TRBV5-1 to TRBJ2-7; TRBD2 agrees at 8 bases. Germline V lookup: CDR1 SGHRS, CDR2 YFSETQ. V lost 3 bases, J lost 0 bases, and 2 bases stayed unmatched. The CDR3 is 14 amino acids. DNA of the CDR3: TGCGCCAGCAGCTCCGGGACTAGCTCCTACGAGCAGTACTTC. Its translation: CASSSGTSSYEQYF.

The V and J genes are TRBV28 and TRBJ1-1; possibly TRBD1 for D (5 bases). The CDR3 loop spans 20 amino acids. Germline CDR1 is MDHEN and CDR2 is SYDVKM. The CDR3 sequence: CAAGYPLYQEGTEKGTEAFF. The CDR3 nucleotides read TGTGCTGCAGGGTACCCATTATACCAGGAGGGCACCGAAAAGGGGACTGAAGCTTTCTTT.

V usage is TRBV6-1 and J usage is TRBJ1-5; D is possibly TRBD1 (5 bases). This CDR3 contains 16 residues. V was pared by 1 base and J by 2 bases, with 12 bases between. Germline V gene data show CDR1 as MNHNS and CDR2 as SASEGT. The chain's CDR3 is CASSEDWQGGNQPQHF. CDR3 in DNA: TGTGCCAGCAGTGAAGATTGGCAGGGCGGCAATCAGCCCCAGCATTTT.

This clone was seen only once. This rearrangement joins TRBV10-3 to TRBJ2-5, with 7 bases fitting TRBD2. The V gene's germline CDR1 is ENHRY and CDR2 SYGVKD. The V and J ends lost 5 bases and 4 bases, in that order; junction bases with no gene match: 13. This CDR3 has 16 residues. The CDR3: CAISTDPAGVAETQYF. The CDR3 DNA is TGTGCCATCAGTACGGACCCGGCGGGAGTGGCAGAGACCCAGTACTTC.

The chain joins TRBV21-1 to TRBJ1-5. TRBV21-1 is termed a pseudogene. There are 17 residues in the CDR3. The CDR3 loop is CASSKGSRGLTNQPQHF. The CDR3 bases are TGTGCCAGCAGCAAAGGTTCTAGGGGACTGACCAATCAGCCCCAGCATTTT.

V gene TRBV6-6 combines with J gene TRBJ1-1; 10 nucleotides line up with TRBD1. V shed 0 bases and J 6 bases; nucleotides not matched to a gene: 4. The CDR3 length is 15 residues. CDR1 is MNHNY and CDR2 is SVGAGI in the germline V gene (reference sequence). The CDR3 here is CASSYSRTGGAEAFF. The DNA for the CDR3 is TGTGCCAGCAGTTACTCCCGGACAGGGGGGGCTGAAGCTTTCTTT.

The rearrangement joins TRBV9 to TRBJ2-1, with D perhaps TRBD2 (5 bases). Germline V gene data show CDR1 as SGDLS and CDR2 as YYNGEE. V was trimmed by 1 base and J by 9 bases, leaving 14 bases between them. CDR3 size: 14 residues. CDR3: CASSVTAIGGEQFF. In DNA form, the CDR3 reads TGTGCCAGCAGCGTAACGGCTATTGGAGGTGAGCAGTTCTTC.

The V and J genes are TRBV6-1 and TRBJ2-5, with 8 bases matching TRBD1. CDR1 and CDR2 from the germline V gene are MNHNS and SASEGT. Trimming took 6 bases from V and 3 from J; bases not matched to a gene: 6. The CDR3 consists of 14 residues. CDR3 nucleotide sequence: TGTGCCAGCAGCTTCGCGACAGGGGAAGAGACCCAGTACTTC. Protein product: CASSFATGEETQYF.